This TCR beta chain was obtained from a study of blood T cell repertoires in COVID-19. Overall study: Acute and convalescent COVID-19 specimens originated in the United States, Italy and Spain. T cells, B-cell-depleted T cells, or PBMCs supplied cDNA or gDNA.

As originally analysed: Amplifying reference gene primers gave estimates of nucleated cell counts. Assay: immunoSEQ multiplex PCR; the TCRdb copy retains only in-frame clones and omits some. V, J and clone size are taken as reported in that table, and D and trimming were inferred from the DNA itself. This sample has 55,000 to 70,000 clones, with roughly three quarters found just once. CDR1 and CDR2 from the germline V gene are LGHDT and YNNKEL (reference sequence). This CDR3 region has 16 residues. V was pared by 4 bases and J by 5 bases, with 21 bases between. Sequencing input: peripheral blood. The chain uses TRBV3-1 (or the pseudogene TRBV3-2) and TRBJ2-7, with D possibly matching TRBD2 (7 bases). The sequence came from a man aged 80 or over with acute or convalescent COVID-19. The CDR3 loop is CASSRGGGGAWDEQYF. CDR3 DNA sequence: TGTGCCAGCAGCCGGGGAGGGGGTGGAGCGTGGGACGAGCAGTACTTC.